The 22 T cell receptor beta chains reported below all come from one sample, sequenced in a study of cytomegalovirus exposure and HLA in healthy donors. The protocol was immunoSEQ multiplex PCR, while the TCRdb copy is restricted to in-frame clones and leaves out a portion. This table has approximately 110,000 clones, 90% to 95% appearing once. Sequencing was done on a sample of PBMCs. Source of these receptors: a woman aged 18-29 years in good health and CMV-seronegative.

The gene calls are TRBV7-2 and TRBJ1-2; D ambiguous. CDR1 is SGHTA, CDR2 FQGNSA, per germline. V gave up 2 bases and J gave up 2 bases, with 21 bases separating them. CDR3 size: 18 residues. CDR3: CASSLNSNSPRGNYGYTF. In DNA form, the CDR3 reads TGTGCCAGCAGCTTAAATTCGAATAGCCCACGGGGAAACTATGGCTACACCTTC.

The genes are TRBV28 and TRBJ2-7; 9 bases line up with TRBD1. With 6 bases clipped from V and 6 bases from J, the junction kept 21 bases outside the gene matches. This CDR3 has 18 residues. CDR1 and CDR2 from the germline V gene are MDHEN and SYDVKM. This chain's CDR3 is CASSLTIFGQGFEVEQYF. For the CDR3, the DNA is TGTGCCAGCAGCCTCACAATTTTTGGACAGGGGTTCGAGGTCGAGCAGTACTTC.

This chain links TRBV5-1 with TRBJ1-2; D is unresolved. V was pared by 4 bases and J by 0 bases, with 10 bases between. This CDR3 is 14 amino acids long. Per the germline V gene, CDR1 is SGHRS and CDR2 is YFSETQ. In DNA form, the CDR3 reads TGCGCCAGCAGCCCGGAACGGGCTAACTATGGCTACACCTTC. It codes for CASSPERANYGYTF.

This clone turned up a few times. The chain carries TRBV7-5 and TRBJ1-2. TRBV7-5 is deemed a pseudogene. CDR3 length: 15 residues. In DNA, the CDR3 is TGTGTCAGAAGCTTAGAGGCGGTTTTTAACTATGGCTACACCTTC. Translating it yields CVRSLEAVFNYGYTF.

The chain combines TRBV5-1 with TRBJ2-3, with 8 bases that match TRBD2. The CDR3 runs 14 residues. J gave up 5 bases and V 4 bases, and 6 bases lay outside the gene matches. Germline CDR1 reads SGHRS; CDR2 reads YFSETQ. The CDR3 loop reads CASSQGSGGDTQYF. CDR3 nucleotides: TGCGCCAGCAGCCAAGGAAGCGGGGGAGATACGCAGTATTTT.

The chain recombines TRBV28 with TRBJ1-1; D unclear. V lost 2 bases and J lost 0, with 10 bases in between. This CDR3 spans 15 amino acids. Germline V CDR1 and CDR2: MDHEN, SYDVKM. CDR3 nucleotide sequence: TGTGCCAGCAGTTTAATAGGGAGCATGAACACTGAAGCTTTCTTT. Translating gives CASSLIGSMNTEAFF.

This clone was recorded a few times. The chain is built from TRBV5-4 and TRBJ1-5; weak D call: TRBD1 (5 bases). With 4 bases removed from V and 5 bases from J, the gap between germline ends came to 13 bases. This CDR3 has 14 amino acids. Germline loops: CDR1 SGHNT, CDR2 YYREEE (reference sequence). DNA of the CDR3: TGTGCCAGCAGCCCGGGGGGTATCGATCAGCCCCAGCATTTT. Translation gives CASSPGGIDQPQHF.

This chain uses TRBV6-1 with TRBJ2-4, with 7 bases matching TRBD1. The germline V gene encodes CDR1 MNHNS and CDR2 SASEGT. V was clipped by 6 bases and J by 6 bases; unmatched bases: 11. The CDR3 length is 15 residues. The CDR3: CASSPTDRVLNIQYF. In DNA, the CDR3 is TGTGCCAGCAGCCCCACTGACAGGGTCCTAAACATTCAGTACTTC.

This chain links TRBV27 with TRBJ1-6, with 7 bases lining up with TRBD1. This CDR3 contains 16 residues. V lost 3 bases, J lost 0 bases, and 2 bases stayed unmatched. Germline CDR1 MNHEY, CDR2 SMNVEV (reference sequence). The chain's CDR3 is CASSLDRSSYNSPLHF. As DNA, the CDR3 is TGTGCCAGCAGTTTGGACAGGAGCTCCTATAATTCACCCCTCCACTTT.

The V call is TRBV6-5, the J call TRBJ2-7; 7 nucleotides agree with TRBD1. This CDR3 is built from 13 residues. The V and J ends lost 5 bases and 1 base, in that order; junction bases with no gene match: 2. The germline gives CDR1 MNHEY, CDR2 SVGAGI. The CDR3 spells CASSPGQSYEQYF. In DNA form, the CDR3 reads TGTGCCAGCAGTCCGGGACAGTCCTACGAGCAGTACTTC.

This clone was recorded only once. The rearrangement links TRBV28 to TRBJ2-7; a weak D match, TRBD2 (6 bases). CDR1 and CDR2 (germline): MDHEN, SYDVKM. Trimming cost V 7 bases and J 2 bases, with 15 bases left between them. The CDR3 covers 14 residues. The CDR3 spells CASTIGSRPYEQYF. In nucleotides, the CDR3 is TGTGCCAGCACCATCGGGAGCCGGCCCTACGAGCAGTACTTC. Based on the CDR3 plus reference TRBV28 and TRBJ2-7, the full variable domain is DVKVTQSSRYLVKRTGEKVFLECVQDMDHENMFWYRQDPGLGLRLIYFSYDVKMKEKGDIPEGYSVSREKKERFSLILESASTNQTSMYLCASTIGSRPYEQYFGPGTRLTVT.

The V call is TRBV6-1, the J call TRBJ1-5, with D possibly matching TRBD1 (6 bases). The germline V and J ends were trimmed by 3 bases and 6 bases, with 12 bases remaining between them. This CDR3 contains 14 residues. Germline V gene sequence: CDR1 MNHNS, CDR2 SASEGT. CDR3 sequence: CASSEHGGAQPQHF. CDR3 bases: TGTGCCAGCAGTGAGCACGGGGGGGCTCAGCCCCAGCATTTT.

The rearrangement uses TRBV6-1 and TRBJ1-1, with 8 bases fitting TRBD1. The CDR3 loop spans 15 amino acids. Germline V lookup: CDR1 MNHNS, CDR2 SASEGT. V lost 4 bases, J lost 1 base, and 5 bases stayed unmatched. The CDR3 reads CASSGTGPTNTEAFF. The CDR3 nucleotides are TGTGCCAGCAGTGGGACAGGGCCAACGAACACTGAAGCTTTCTTT.

This rearrangement joins TRBV28 to TRBJ1-3, with TRBD1 matching 7 bases. The germline V gene has CDR1 MDHEN and CDR2 SYDVKM. V was pared by 8 bases and J by 4 bases, with 8 bases of the junction left unmatched. The CDR3 runs 14 residues. DNA of the CDR3: TGTGCCAGCTGGGAAACAGGGGTCGGAAACACCATATATTTT. As protein: CASWETGVGNTIYF. The full variable domain, its missing parts supplied by reference TRBV28 and TRBJ1-3, is DVKVTQSSRYLVKRTGEKVFLECVQDMDHENMFWYRQDPGLGLRLIYFSYDVKMKEKGDIPEGYSVSREKKERFSLILESASTNQTSMYLCASWETGVGNTIYFGEGSWLTVV.

The chain links TRBV27 to TRBJ1-2, with 9 positions matching TRBD1. V lost 5 bases to trimming and J lost 5 bases; unmatched junction nucleotides: 6. The CDR3 extends over 14 amino acids. CDR1 and CDR2 (germline): MNHEY, SMNVEV (reference sequence). The CDR3 DNA sequence: TGTGCCAGCAGTGTCTCCGGGACAGGGTATGGCTACACCTTC. It is translated as CASSVSGTGYGYTF.

The chain carries TRBV9 and TRBJ1-4, with D perhaps matching TRBD1 (6 bases). This CDR3 comprises 15 residues. The germline CDR1 and CDR2 sequences are SGDLS and YYNGEE. The V gene lost 4 bases and the J gene lost 5 bases, with 15 bases spanning the gap. DNA for the CDR3: TGTGCCAGCAGCCCAACCGGGGGGGGCAATGAAAAACTGTTTTTT. Its translation: CASSPTGGGNEKLFF.

The J gene is TRBJ2-3, the V gene TRBV5-4; a possible D gene is TRBD2 (5 bases). CDR3 length: 15 residues. Germline V gene data show CDR1 as SGHNT and CDR2 as YYREEE (reference sequence). Trimming cost V 4 bases and J 2 bases, with 14 bases left between them. CDR3 residues: CASSPGGSVTDTQYF. DNA of the CDR3: TGTGCCAGCAGCCCCGGTGGGAGTGTCACAGATACGCAGTATTTT. Full variable domain (outside the CDR3, taken from reference TRBV5-4 and TRBJ2-3): ETGVTQSPTHLIKTRGQQVTLRCSSQSGHNTVSWYQQALGQGPQFIFQYYREEENGRGNFPPRFSGLQFPNYSSELNVNALELDDSALYLCASSPGGSVTDTQYFGPGTRLTVL.

This clone was recorded only once. The chain carries TRBV30 and TRBJ2-3; 7 positions agree with TRBD2. Germline V lookup: CDR1 GTSNPN, CDR2 SVGIG (reference sequence). Trimming at V came to 5 bases and at J to 2 bases, leaving 7 bases not matched to a gene. This CDR3 has 14 amino acids. CDR3 sequence reads: CAWALAADTDTQYF. The CDR3 nucleotides read TGTGCCTGGGCGCTAGCGGCGGACACAGATACGCAGTATTTT.

The V call is TRBV7-2, the J call TRBJ1-1, with D maybe TRBD1 (5 bases). Germline V gives CDR1 SGHTA, CDR2 FQGNSA. V was clipped by 3 bases and J by 1 base, with 9 bases between them. This CDR3 has 14 residues. CDR3 loop: CASSFQQGNTEAFF. The CDR3 DNA reads TGTGCCAGCAGCTTCCAGCAGGGGAACACTGAAGCTTTCTTT.

V is TRBV5-1 and J is TRBJ1-2; perhaps TRBD1 as D (5 bases). CDR3 length: 14 amino acids. CDR1 is SGHRS and CDR2 is YFSETQ in the germline V gene. V was cut by 0 bases and J by 3 bases, with 9 bases left in between. Here the CDR3 reads CASSLAGGDYGYTF. The DNA for the CDR3 is TGCGCCAGCAGCTTGGCCGGGGGGGACTATGGCTACACCTTC.

This sequence joins TRBV9 and TRBJ2-1, with D perhaps TRBD2 (5 bases). Germline CDR1 SGDLS, CDR2 YYNGEE. The CDR3 is 17 residues long. Between the trimmed V and J ends, which lost 4 bases and 0 bases, there was a span of 17 bases. CDR3 coding DNA: TGTGCCAGCAGCACCTCCCTCCTAGGGAGCTCCTACAATGAGCAGTTCTTC. Encoded protein: CASSTSLLGSSYNEQFF.

The rearrangement joins TRBV9 to TRBJ2-7; 11 positions match TRBD1. The trim removed 3 bases at V and 5 bases at J, leaving 4 bases unmatched. The CDR3 loop spans 14 amino acids. CDR1 is SGDLS, CDR2 YYNGEE, per germline. The CDR3 protein is CASSARDRGNEQYF. CDR3 bases: TGTGCCAGCAGCGCCCGGGACAGGGGGAACGAGCAGTACTTC. The whole variable domain, remainder taken from reference TRBV9 and TRBJ2-7, is DSGVTQTPKHLITATGQRVTLRCSPRSGDLSVYWYQQSLDQGLQFLIQYYNGEERAKGNILERFSAQQFPDLHSELNLSSLELGDSALYFCASSARDRGNEQYFGPGTRLTVT.